The TCR beta chain under discussion was sequenced for a study of early T cells in non-severe SARS-CoV-2 infection. Study results and caveats: Matches to VDJdb favored anti-spike CD8 responses and missed private and CD4 specificities.

As part of library construction, unique molecular identifiers were attached to individual cDNA molecules. TCRdb ran MiXCR on the 5' RACE reads and lists one entry per CDR3 protein. This sample has 34,000 or so distinct CDR3 sequences, with approximately 9.2% found just once. This CDR3 is built from 15 residues. Germline V gene lookup returns CDR1 MNHEY and CDR2 SVGEGT. V lost 1 base, J lost 2 bases, and 10 bases lay in between. This clonotype has at least ten counts. Its antigen is not identified. The chain couples TRBV6-2 or TRBV6-3 to TRBJ2-3, with unresolved D. The sequence derives from an adult who was a healthcare worker with PCR-confirmed SARS-CoV-2 infection or an uninfected control (not recorded which). Specimen: whole blood. The CDR3 coding sequence is TGTGCCAGCAGTTACTTGCGAGGAACCACAGATACGCAGTATTTT. Translating it yields CASSYLRGTTDTQYF.